These T cell receptor beta chains were read from a single sample in a study of CXCR3-negative and CXCR3-positive naive CD8 T cells. TCRdb reanalyzed the 5' RACE reads and collapses them to one entry per CDR3 protein, without DNA. This sample's clone table lists about 110,000 distinct CDR3 sequences. The source material was naive CXCR3+ CD8+ T cells from blood. These receptors came from a human donor in good health. Some clones in this sample may be carry-over from other donors' samples. CDR3s include the opening cysteine and the closing phenylalanine or tryptophan.

V	J	CDR3
TRBV20-1	TRBJ2-7	CSARDQEGASSYEQYF
TRBV12-3/TRBV12-4	TRBJ1-5	CASSGSSNQPQHF
TRBV14	TRBJ2-5	CASRRDSIQETQYF
TRBV7-6	TRBJ2-5	CASSSRQGAQGETQYF
TRBV28	TRBJ2-1	CASSMAQGHNEQFF
TRBV6-7	TRBJ2-4	CASIYRGGKDIQYF
TRBV7-8	TRBJ2-7	CASSLTYEQYF
TRBV24-1	TRBJ2-3	CATSDSAQGASTDTQYF
TRBV7-9	TRBJ2-6	CARETRSGANVLTF
TRBV28	TRBJ1-5	CASSLGGTDQPQHF
TRBV5-1	TRBJ2-3	CASSSASGGSTDTQYF
TRBV7-6	TRBJ2-7	CASSLTLYSYEQYF
TRBV11-2	TRBJ2-3	CASSLASDTQYF
TRBV12-5	TRBJ2-5	CATTDYREGQETQYF
TRBV7-9	TRBJ2-5	CASSSPEAQETQYF
TRBV29-1	TRBJ2-2	CSVEKRNTGELFF
TRBV20-1	TRBJ2-1	CSARGSGSTDNEQFF
TRBV29-1	TRBJ2-3	CSVWTSGSTDTQYF
TRBV29-1	TRBJ2-7	CSVDSNYEQYF
TRBV9	TRBJ2-2	CASSVTGEGTGELFF
TRBV28	TRBJ1-2	CASGDTGDLNYGYTF
TRBV29-1	TRBJ2-7	CSVAEGAEQYF
TRBV11-2	TRBJ2-2	CASSAGTGWTGDLFF
TRBV5-1	TRBJ1-6	CASSFEGNSPLHF
TRBV10-3	TRBJ2-3	CAISESGGAEADTQYF
TRBV7-9	TRBJ2-1	CASSSGLNEQFF
TRBV7-2	TRBJ1-1	CASSPHGNAEAFF
TRBV15	TRBJ1-5	CATSRDSPLRANQPQHF
TRBV3-1	TRBJ2-3	CASSPGVNPTDTQYF
TRBV28	TRBJ2-7	CASSSQGRHEQYF
TRBV7-9	TRBJ2-1	CASSWTGDSYNEQFF